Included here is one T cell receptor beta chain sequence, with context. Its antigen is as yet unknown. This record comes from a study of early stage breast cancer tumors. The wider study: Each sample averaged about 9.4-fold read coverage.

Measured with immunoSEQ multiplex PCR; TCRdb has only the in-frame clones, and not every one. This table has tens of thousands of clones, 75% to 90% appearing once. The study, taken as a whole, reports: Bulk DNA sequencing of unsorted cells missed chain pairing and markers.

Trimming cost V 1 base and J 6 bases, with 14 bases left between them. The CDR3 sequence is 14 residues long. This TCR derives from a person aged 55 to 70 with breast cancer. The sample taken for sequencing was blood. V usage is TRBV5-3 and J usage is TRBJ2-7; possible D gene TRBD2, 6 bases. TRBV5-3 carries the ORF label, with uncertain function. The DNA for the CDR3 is TGTGCCAGAAGCTTGAAATACGGGGGAAGCGAGCAGTACTTC. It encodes CARSLKYGGSEQYF.